This T cell receptor beta chain was recorded in a study of T cells in Graves' hyperthyroidism and ophthalmopathy. A remark on this clonotype: One junction end does not reproduce the germline sequence, and a read error may be involved.

Amplified TCR beta CDR3 regions derived from RNA transcripts. An initial round of RT-PCR targeting the TCR CDR3 relied on the HTBI primer set. TCRdb re-called the multiplex PCR reads with MiXCR, one entry per CDR3 protein. The data hold hundreds of thousands of distinct CDR3 sequences, with roughly 13% observed a single time. CDR1 is SGHRS, CDR2 YFSETQ, per germline. This CDR3 has 15 residues. This sequence joins TRBV5-1 and TRBJ2-2; no reliable D call. The sequence was obtained from a woman aged 40-49 years with Graves' ophthalmopathy. Sequencing was carried out using blood. CDR3 loop: CASRLDVANTGELFF. CDR3 bases: TGCGCCAGCAGATTGGACGTAGCGAACACCGGGGAGCTGTTTTTT.